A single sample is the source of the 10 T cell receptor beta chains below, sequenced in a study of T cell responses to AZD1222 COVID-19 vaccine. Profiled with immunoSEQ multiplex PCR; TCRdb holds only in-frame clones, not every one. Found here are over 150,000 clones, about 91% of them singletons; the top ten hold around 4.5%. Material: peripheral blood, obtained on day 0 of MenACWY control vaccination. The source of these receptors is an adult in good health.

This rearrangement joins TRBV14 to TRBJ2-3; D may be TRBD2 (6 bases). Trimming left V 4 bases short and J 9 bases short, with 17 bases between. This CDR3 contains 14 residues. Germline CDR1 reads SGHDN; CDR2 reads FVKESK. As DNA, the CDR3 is TGTGCCAGCAGCCTCCCGGGGGACTTCCGAACGCAGTATTTT. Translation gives CASSLPGDFRTQYF.

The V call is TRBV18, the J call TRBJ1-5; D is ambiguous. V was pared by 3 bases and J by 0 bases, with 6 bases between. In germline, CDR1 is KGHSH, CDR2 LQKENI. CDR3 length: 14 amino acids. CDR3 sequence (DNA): TGTGCCAGCTCACCGGGGATTAGCAATCAGCCCCAGCATTTT. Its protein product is CASSPGISNQPQHF.

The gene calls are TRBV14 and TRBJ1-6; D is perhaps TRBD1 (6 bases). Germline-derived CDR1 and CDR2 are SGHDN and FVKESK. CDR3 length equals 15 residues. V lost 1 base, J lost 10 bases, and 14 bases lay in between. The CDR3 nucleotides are TGTGCCAGCAGCCAAGCCCGGACAGACTGGTCACCCCTCCACTTT. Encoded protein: CASSQARTDWSPLHF.

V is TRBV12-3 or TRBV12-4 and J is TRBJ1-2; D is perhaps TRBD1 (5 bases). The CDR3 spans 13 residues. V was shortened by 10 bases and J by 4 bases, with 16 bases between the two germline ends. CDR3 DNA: TGTGCCACAATGGGGGGTCAAACCTATGGCTACACCTTC. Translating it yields CATMGGQTYGYTF.

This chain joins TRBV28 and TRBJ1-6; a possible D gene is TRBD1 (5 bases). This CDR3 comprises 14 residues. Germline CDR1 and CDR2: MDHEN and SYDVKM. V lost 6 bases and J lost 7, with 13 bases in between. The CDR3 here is CASRRDGLNSPLHF. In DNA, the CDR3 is TGTGCCAGCAGGAGGGACGGATTAAATTCACCCCTCCACTTT.

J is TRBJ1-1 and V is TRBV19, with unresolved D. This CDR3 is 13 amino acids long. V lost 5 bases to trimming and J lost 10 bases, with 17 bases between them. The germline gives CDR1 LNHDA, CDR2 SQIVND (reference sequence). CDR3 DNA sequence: TGTGCCAGTAGTTTCGCAAGGGTCGAGCGAGCTTTCTTT. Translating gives CASSFARVERAFF.

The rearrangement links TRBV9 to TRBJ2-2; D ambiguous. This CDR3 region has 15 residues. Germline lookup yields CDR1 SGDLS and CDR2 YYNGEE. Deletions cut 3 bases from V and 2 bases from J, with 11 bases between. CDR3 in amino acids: CASSDRVSNTGELFF. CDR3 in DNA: TGTGCCAGCAGCGACCGGGTTTCCAACACCGGGGAGCTGTTTTTT.

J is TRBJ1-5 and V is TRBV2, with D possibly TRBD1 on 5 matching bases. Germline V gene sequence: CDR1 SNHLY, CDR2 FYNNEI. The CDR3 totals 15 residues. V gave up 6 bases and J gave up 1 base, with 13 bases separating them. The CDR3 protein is CASRPQANSNQPQHF. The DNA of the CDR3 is TGTGCCAGCAGACCACAGGCAAACAGCAATCAGCCCCAGCATTTT.

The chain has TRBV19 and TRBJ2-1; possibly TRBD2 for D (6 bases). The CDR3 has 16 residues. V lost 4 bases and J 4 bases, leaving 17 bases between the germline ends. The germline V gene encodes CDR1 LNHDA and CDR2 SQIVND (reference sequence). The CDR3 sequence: CASSTSLRRAYNEQFF. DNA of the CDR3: TGTGCCAGTAGTACCAGCCTTCGGAGGGCTTACAATGAGCAGTTCTTC.

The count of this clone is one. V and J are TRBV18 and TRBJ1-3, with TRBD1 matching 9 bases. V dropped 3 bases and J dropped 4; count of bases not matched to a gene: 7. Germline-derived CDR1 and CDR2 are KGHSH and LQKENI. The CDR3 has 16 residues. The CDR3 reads CASSPTGTGKGNTIYF. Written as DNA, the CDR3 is TGTGCCAGCTCACCCACCGGGACAGGGAAAGGAAACACCATATATTTT.